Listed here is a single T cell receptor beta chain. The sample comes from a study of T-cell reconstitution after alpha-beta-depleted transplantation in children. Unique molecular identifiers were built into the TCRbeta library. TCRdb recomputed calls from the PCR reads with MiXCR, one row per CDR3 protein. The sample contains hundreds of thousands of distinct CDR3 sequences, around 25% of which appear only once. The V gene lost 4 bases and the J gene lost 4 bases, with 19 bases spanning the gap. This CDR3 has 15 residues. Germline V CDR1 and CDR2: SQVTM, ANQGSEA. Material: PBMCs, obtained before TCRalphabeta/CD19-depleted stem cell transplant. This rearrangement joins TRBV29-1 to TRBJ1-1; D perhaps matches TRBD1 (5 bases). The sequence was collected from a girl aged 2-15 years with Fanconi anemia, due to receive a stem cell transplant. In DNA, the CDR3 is TGCAGCGTTGTGATTGGCTTCGGAAGGGGCACTGAAGCTTTCTTT. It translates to CSVVIGFGRGTEAFF. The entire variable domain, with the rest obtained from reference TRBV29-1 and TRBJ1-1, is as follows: SAVISQKPSRDICQRGTSLTIQCQVDSQVTMMFWYRQQPGQSLTLIATANQGSEATYESGFVIDKFPISRPNLTFSTLTVSNMSPEDSSIYLCSVVIGFGRGTEAFFGQGTRLTVV.